Each of the 20 T cell receptor beta chains below was sequenced from the same sample in a study of human T cells and chemical hapten exposure. From the RACE reads, TCRdb called clonotypes with MiXCR, one entry per CDR3 protein. The sample has under 50,000 distinct CDR3 sequences, 6% to 9.5% seen once; the top ten hold 1% to 1.5%. Time point: pre-sensitization, week 0. Regarding treatment: therapeutic diphenylcyclopropenone sensitization with weekly scalp DPC. The starting material was whole blood, obtained in connection with sensitization to the hapten diphenylcyclopropenone (DPC). The receptor set was obtained from a woman aged 50 to 60 with alopecia areata. Some clones in this sample may be carry-over from other donors' samples.

This clonotype showed up many times. The chain carries TRBV7-2 and TRBJ2-1; TRBD1 agrees at 11 bases. Per germline, CDR1 SGHTA and CDR2 FQGNSA. The CDR3 totals 14 residues. J lost 8 bases, V lost 3 bases, and 3 bases had no gene match. The CDR3 here is CASSFRTGGYEQFF. The CDR3 DNA reads as TGTGCCAGCAGCTTCCGGACAGGGGGCTATGAGCAGTTCTTC.

A few counts support this clonotype. The chain joins TRBV29-1 to TRBJ2-3; 9 nucleotides line up with TRBD1. The CDR3 spans 13 residues. Germline CDR1 and CDR2: SQVTM and ANQGSEA. The V segment lost 6 bases and the J segment 3 bases; nucleotides outside the gene matches: 4. CDR3 region: CSVGTGKTDTQYF. The CDR3 DNA is TGCAGCGTGGGGACAGGGAAGACAGATACGCAGTATTTT.

As for this clonotype: A much more abundant neighbour one base away suggests this may be a read error. The missing conserved phenylalanine or tryptophan at the end of this CDR3 makes a read error likely. The chain uses TRBV7-9 and TRBJ2-3; TRBD1 matches at 7 bases. Germline V gives CDR1 SEHNR, CDR2 FQNEAQ (reference sequence). V lost 2 bases to trimming and J lost 4 bases; unmatched junction nucleotides: 6. The CDR3 runs 15 residues. The CDR3 DNA reads TGTGCCAGCAGCTTATCCTCCGGGACAGCAGATACGCAGTATTAT. Protein sequence: CASSLSSGTADTQYY.

This clonotype was picked up many times. V is TRBV6-2 or TRBV6-3 and J is TRBJ2-1, with TRBD1 identical over 7 bases. Trimming at V came to 5 bases and at J to 0 bases, leaving 1 base not matched to a gene. CDR1 is MNHEY, CDR2 SVGEGT, per germline. CDR3 size: 14 residues. CDR3 nucleotides: TGTGCCAGCAGTCGACAGGGCTCCTACAATGAGCAGTTCTTC. Its protein is CASSRQGSYNEQFF.

In its sample, this clonotype was seen many times. The V gene is TRBV20-1, the J gene TRBJ2-5; 9 bases are a match to TRBD2. The length of the CDR3 is 16 residues. Germline CDR1 is DFQATT and CDR2 is SNEGSKA (reference sequence). V dropped 1 base and J dropped 2; count of bases not matched to a gene: 8. The CDR3 coding sequence is TGCAGTGCTAGAGCCGGGGTGACTAGCGGACAAGAGACCCAGTACTTC. It is translated as CSARAGVTSGQETQYF.

The CDR3 loop is CASSQGGQTEAFF. As DNA, the CDR3 is TGTGCCAGCAGCCAAGGCGGGCAGACTGAAGCTTTCTTT. The rearrangement uses TRBV7-3 and TRBJ1-1; D ambiguous. The CDR3 is made up of 13 amino acids. Germline V gene sequence: CDR1 SGHTA, CDR2 FQGTGA. The germline V and J ends were trimmed by 5 bases and 5 bases, with 12 bases remaining between them.

J is TRBJ2-1 and V is TRBV2, with TRBD1 as a possible D gene (6 bases). Germline V gene lookup returns CDR1 SNHLY and CDR2 FYNNEI. Trimming took 6 bases from V and 0 from J, leaving 15 bases between them. The CDR3 is 16 residues long. CDR3 bases: TGTGCCAGCAGCGGTGACAGGTTCCTCTCCTACAATGAGCAGTTCTTC. Its protein product is CASSGDRFLSYNEQFF.

This clonotype was seen only a few times. CDR3 coding DNA: TGTGCCAGCAGTCCAGACAGGGGGAACAATCAGCCCCAGCATTTT. Amino acid sequence: CASSPDRGNNQPQHF. This sequence joins TRBV12-3 or TRBV12-4 and TRBJ1-5; 9 bases map to TRBD1. Trimming at V came to 5 bases and at J to 3 bases, leaving 5 bases not matched to a gene. This CDR3 has 15 amino acids.

The chain is built from TRBV21-1 and TRBJ2-5; TRBD2 is the table's D call and was not checked against the DNA. TRBV21-1 is deemed a pseudogene. The CDR3 sequence is 15 residues long. The DNA for the CDR3 is TGTGCCAGCAGCAAATACCTAGCGGGGGGAGAGACCCAGTACTTC. Encoded protein: CASSKYLAGGETQYF.

The sample holds a few counts of this clonotype. The chain couples TRBV29-1 to TRBJ2-7; D is ambiguous. The CDR3 extends over 11 amino acids. The ends were cut back, 7 bases at V and 4 bases at J, with 11 bases in the middle. Germline CDR1 is SQVTM and CDR2 is ANQGSEA. In nucleotides, the CDR3 is TGCAGCGGACGGGTTTCGTACGAGCAGTACTTC. Its translation is CSGRVSYEQYF.

The table lists this clonotype with a few counts. The chain combines TRBV10-3 with TRBJ1-2; perhaps TRBD1 as D (6 bases). CDR3 length: 12 residues. Per germline, CDR1 ENHRY and CDR2 SYGVKD. V gave up 6 bases and J gave up 6 bases, with 11 bases separating them. CDR3 in amino acids: CAIRPGEHGYTF. CDR3 coding DNA: TGTGCCATCAGGCCAGGGGAACATGGCTACACCTTC.

This rearrangement joins TRBV6-2 or TRBV6-3 to TRBJ1-5; the D is unclear. V was trimmed by 2 bases and J by 0 bases, leaving 8 bases between them. Germline CDR1 is MNHEY and CDR2 is SVGEGT. The CDR3 consists of 15 residues. CDR3 in DNA: TGTGCCAGCAGTTACGGGCAGAATAGCAATCAGCCCCAGCATTTT. Residues: CASSYGQNSNQPQHF.

This clonotype was picked up many times. The chain carries TRBV29-1 and TRBJ2-1; TRBD2 matches at 16 bases. From germline, CDR1 is SQVTM and CDR2 ANQGSEA. J gave up 1 base and V 7 bases, and 1 base lay outside the gene matches. The CDR3 consists of 15 residues. The CDR3 nucleotides read TGCAGCGGGGGACTAGCGGGAGGGTCCTACAATGAGCAGTTCTTC. It is translated as CSGGLAGGSYNEQFF.

The chain links TRBV7-8 to TRBJ2-2, with TRBD2 matching over 10 bases. This CDR3 is 16 amino acids long. Germline CDR1 and CDR2: SGHVS and FQNEAQ. After removal of 5 bases from V and 2 bases from J, the junction contained 5 bases not matched to a gene. The CDR3 DNA follows: TGTGCCAGCAGCCAGTGGACTAGCGGTAACACCGGGGAGCTGTTTTTT. It specifies CASSQWTSGNTGELFF.

This clonotype was detected ten times or more. The chain carries TRBV29-1 and TRBJ2-3, with no clear D. Trimming shortened V by 0 bases and J by 0 bases, and 16 bases separated the two germline ends. In germline, CDR1 is SQVTM, CDR2 ANQGSEA. CDR3 length equals 17 residues. The CDR3 DNA sequence: TGCAGCGTTGAAGATCGAAAGGGCGGAATTAGCACAGATACGCAGTATTTT. Translated, it gives CSVEDRKGGISTDTQYF.

The rearrangement links TRBV29-1 to TRBJ2-3, with D maybe TRBD1 (5 bases). CDR1 and CDR2 from the germline V gene are SQVTM and ANQGSEA. This CDR3 is 16 amino acids long. V was clipped by 4 bases and J by 0 bases, with 17 bases between them. The CDR3 here is CSVAGSVTSSTDTQYF. The DNA for the CDR3 is TGCAGCGTTGCAGGGTCGGTAACCTCTAGCACAGATACGCAGTATTTT.

The chain employs TRBV11-2 and TRBJ2-3; D perhaps matches TRBD2 (6 bases). The germline V gene has CDR1 SGHAT and CDR2 FQNNGV. V dropped 1 base and J dropped 2 bases, with 13 bases sitting between them. The CDR3 runs to 16 residues. CDR3 sequence (DNA): TGTGCCAGCAGCTTAGCGGTCGCGGGACCCACAGATACGCAGTATTTT. Translating it yields CASSLAVAGPTDTQYF.

There are many counts of this clonotype. V and J are TRBV6-2 or TRBV6-3 and TRBJ2-7; D gene ambiguous. CDR3 length equals 11 residues. CDR1 is MNHEY and CDR2 is SVGEGT in the germline V gene. V dropped 8 bases and J dropped 3 bases, with 8 bases sitting between them. CDR3 nucleotides: TGTGCCAGCTCCTTTTACTACGAGCAGTACTTC. It specifies CASSFYYEQYF.

This clonotype has a count of ten or more. This chain joins TRBV4-2 and TRBJ2-1; TRBD1 matches at 8 bases. In germline, CDR1 is LGHNA, CDR2 YNFKEQ. This CDR3 contains 16 residues. Unmatched junction bases numbered 5, after V lost 0 bases and J lost 4 bases. The CDR3 DNA is TGTGCCAGCAGCCAAGACCCAGGGGGCAGTTACAATGAGCAGTTCTTC. It specifies CASSQDPGGSYNEQFF.

This clonotype was seen ten or more times. The chain is built from TRBV29-1 and TRBJ1-4, with D unresolved. Germline lookup yields CDR1 SQVTM and CDR2 ANQGSEA. Deletions cut 4 bases from V and 0 bases from J, with 9 bases between. The CDR3 consists of 14 residues. The CDR3 DNA follows: TGCAGCGTTGCCGAACCGGCAACTAATGAAAAACTGTTTTTT. It specifies CSVAEPATNEKLFF. The complete variable domain, with remaining parts taken from reference TRBV29-1 and TRBJ1-4, reads SAVISQKPSRDICQRGTSLTIQCQVDSQVTMMFWYRQQPGQSLTLIATANQGSEATYESGFVIDKFPISRPNLTFSTLTVSNMSPEDSSIYLCSVAEPATNEKLFFGSGTQLSVL.